The 25 T cell receptor beta chains below come from one sample, sequenced in a study of T cells in Graves' hyperthyroidism and ophthalmopathy. RNA transcripts gave rise to amplified TCR beta CDR3 regions. Using the HTBI primer set, a first-round RT-PCR was run on the TCR CDR3. TCRdb itself ran the multiplex PCR reads through MiXCR, one entry per CDR3 protein. This table has some 800,000 distinct CDR3 sequences, roughly 37% appearing once. Material: blood. These receptors originate from a man aged 18 to 29 with Graves' hyperthyroidism.

The rearrangement links TRBV12-3 or TRBV12-4 to TRBJ1-4, with D hard to call. V was shortened by 1 base and J by 8 bases, with 17 bases between the two germline ends. The CDR3 extends over 16 amino acids. CDR3 sequence reads: CASSLGLTTEGEKLFF. As DNA, the CDR3 is TGTGCCAGCAGTTTAGGATTGACCACGGAAGGGGAAAAACTGTTTTTT.

This clonotype has ten or more counts. The chain joins TRBV9 to TRBJ2-7, with TRBD2 identical over 8 bases. This CDR3 region has 14 residues. CDR1 is SGDLS and CDR2 is YYNGEE in the germline V gene. With V trimmed by 0 bases and J by 3 bases, 2 bases remained unmatched. CDR3 DNA: TGTGCCAGCAGCGTAGCGGGGGGGTTCTACGAGCAGTACTTC. This sequence encodes CASSVAGGFYEQYF.

The chain joins TRBV9 to TRBJ2-7; D may correspond to TRBD1 or TRBD2 (6 bases each). This CDR3 has 17 amino acids. Trimming left V 4 bases short and J 4 bases short, with 24 bases between. Germline-derived CDR1 and CDR2 are SGDLS and YYNGEE. In DNA form, the CDR3 reads TGTGCCAGCAGCCAAGATCCCGTCCAGGGGAGGTCTTACGAGCAGTACTTC. It is translated as CASSQDPVQGRSYEQYF.

The chain links TRBV7-3 to TRBJ2-3, with D possibly matching TRBD2 (7 bases). The CDR3 spans 14 residues. CDR1 and CDR2 from the germline V gene are SGHTA and FQGTGA. Trimming took off 1 base at V and 12 bases at J, with 17 bases between the two ends. CDR3 amino acids: CASSLIGGGSDQYF. The CDR3 coding sequence is TGTGCCAGCAGCTTAATAGGGGGGGGCAGTGACCAGTATTTT.

This clonotype was recorded at least ten times. The CDR3 DNA follows: TGCAGCGCCTCAGTTTCCCACTATGGCTACACCTTC. This codes for CSASVSHYGYTF. The chain employs TRBV29-1 and TRBJ1-2; no clear D gene. Trimming removed 7 bases from V and 3 bases from J, with 12 bases in between. The CDR3 loop spans 12 amino acids. Per the germline V gene, CDR1 is SQVTM and CDR2 is ANQGSEA.

The V gene is TRBV2, the J gene TRBJ1-1; D might be TRBD1 (5 bases). V lost 8 bases to trimming and J lost 9 bases, with 25 bases between them. This CDR3 is built from 15 residues. Per germline, CDR1 SNHLY and CDR2 FYNNEI. CDR3 sequence (DNA): TGTGCCAGCCACATAACGAGGGGAGCACTGCGTAAAGCTTTCTTT. Translation gives CASHITRGALRKAFF. The whole variable domain, remainder taken from reference TRBV2 and TRBJ1-1, is EPEVTQTPSHQVTQMGQEVILRCVPISNHLYFYWYRQILGQKVEFLVSFYNNEISEKSEIFDDQFSVERPDGSNFTLKIRSTKLEDSAMYFCASHITRGALRKAFFGQGTRLTVV.

This clonotype was counted only a few times. An end of the junction differs from the germline gene, which may be a read error. The J gene is TRBJ2-6, the V gene TRBV4-1; 9 bases match TRBD1. The length of the CDR3 is 15 residues. The germline CDR1 and CDR2 sequences are MGHRA and YSYEKL. Here the CDR3 DNA reads TGTGCCAGCAGCCAAGGCGGGACAGGGTCCAACGTCCTGACTTTC. Protein sequence: CASSQGGTGSNVLTF.

At least ten counts were recorded for this clonotype. CDR3 DNA: TGTGCCAGCAGCTCCTTCCCCAACACTGAAGCTTTCTTT. This gives the protein CASSSFPNTEAFF. V gene TRBV2 combines with J gene TRBJ1-1; D is ambiguous. The V and J ends lost 6 bases and 2 bases respectively, with 10 bases between them. Germline values: CDR1 SNHLY, CDR2 FYNNEI. This CDR3 has 13 residues.

The chain carries TRBV9 and TRBJ2-7, with a possible D match to TRBD1 (6 bases). The CDR3 sequence is 13 residues long. Germline lookup yields CDR1 SGDLS and CDR2 YYNGEE. V was pared by 3 bases and J by 5 bases, with 12 bases between. CDR3 bases: TGTGCCAGCAGCGCCAGGGGTGGCAACGAGCAGTACTTC. This gives the protein CASSARGGNEQYF.

This chain connects TRBV10-3 to TRBJ1-2, with 11 bases aligning to TRBD1. Per the germline V gene, CDR1 is ENHRY and CDR2 is SYGVKD. V shed 11 bases and J 4 bases; nucleotides not matched to a gene: 9. This CDR3 is built from 14 residues. The CDR3 loop reads CAADGTGGFYGYTF. Written as DNA, the CDR3 is TGTGCCGCCGACGGGACAGGGGGTTTCTATGGCTACACCTTC.

This clonotype was counted a few times. This chain joins TRBV19 and TRBJ1-1, with unresolved D. CDR1 LNHDA and CDR2 SQIVND come from the germline V gene (reference sequence). The germline V and J ends were trimmed by 7 bases and 0 bases, with 15 bases remaining between them. CDR3 length equals 15 residues. For the CDR3, the DNA is TGTGCCAGTAATTCGAGACGCGCTTTGAACACTGAAGCTTTCTTT. As protein: CASNSRRALNTEAFF.

In its sample, this clonotype was seen many times. The chain has TRBV7-9 and TRBJ1-1; a possible D gene is TRBD1 (5 bases). The CDR3 length is 11 residues. Trimming took off 6 bases at V and 8 bases at J, with 10 bases between the two ends. Germline V lookup: CDR1 SEHNR, CDR2 FQNEAQ (reference sequence). In DNA form, the CDR3 reads TGTGCCAGCAGTTTGAGACAGGAAGCTTTCTTT. Translating it yields CASSLRQEAFF.

This clonotype was counted a few times. A read error is possible here, since a much larger clone lies one base away. The V call is TRBV7-3, the J call TRBJ2-2, with 7 bases aligning to TRBD2. V lost 2 bases to trimming and J lost 5 bases; unmatched junction nucleotides: 5. The CDR3 extends over 15 amino acids. The germline V gene has CDR1 SGHTA and CDR2 FQGTGA. CDR3 protein: CASSLGLAETGELFF. The CDR3, as DNA: TGTGCCAGCAGCTTAGGGCTAGCGGAGACCGGGGAGCTGTTTTTT.

At least ten counts were recorded for this clonotype. The V call is TRBV24-1, the J call TRBJ2-2, with a possible D match to TRBD1 (6 bases). The CDR3 consists of 14 residues. Germline V lookup: CDR1 KGHDR, CDR2 SFDVKD. V shed 7 bases and J shed 0 bases, with 8 bases lying between them. CDR3 coding DNA: TGTGCCACCAGGGACAGCACGAACACCGGGGAGCTGTTTTTT. Its protein product is CATRDSTNTGELFF.

This clonotype appeared a few times. The CDR3: CASSLEQIGGKKAYGYTF. The CDR3 DNA sequence: TGCGCCAGCAGCTTGGAACAGATAGGGGGGAAGAAGGCCTATGGCTACACCTTC. The rearrangement joins TRBV5-1 to TRBJ1-2; the D gene is possibly TRBD1 (6 bases). CDR3 length: 18 residues. V shed 0 bases and J shed 4 bases, with 22 bases lying between them. The germline CDR1 and CDR2 sequences are SGHRS and YFSETQ.

This clonotype was counted only a few times. V gene TRBV5-1 combines with J gene TRBJ2-5; D may match TRBD1 or TRBD2 (6 bases each). Trimming stripped 2 bases from V and 14 bases from J, with 13 bases between. This CDR3 has 11 amino acids. The V gene's germline CDR1 is SGHRS and CDR2 YFSETQ. CDR3 protein: CASSFGGLYYF. CDR3 sequence (DNA): TGCGCCAGCAGCTTCGGGGGCCTCTATTACTTC.

This clonotype was observed a handful of times. J is TRBJ2-2 and V is TRBV19; 8 bases map to TRBD1. V shed 10 bases, J shed 1 base, and the junction held 14 bases outside the gene matches. The CDR3 is made up of 17 amino acids. Germline CDR1 LNHDA, CDR2 SQIVND (reference sequence). The CDR3, as DNA: TGTGCCACCTCTACCGTTCTCGGGACAGGGAACACCGGGGAGCTGTTTTTT. Translation gives CATSTVLGTGNTGELFF.

This clonotype was counted only a few times. The V gene is TRBV7-9, the J gene TRBJ1-1; weak D call: TRBD1 (6 bases). The germline CDR1 and CDR2 sequences are SEHNR and FQNEAQ (reference sequence). Trimming removed 5 bases from V and 6 bases from J, with 19 bases in between. CDR3 length equals 15 residues. The CDR3 spells CASSMHTGTAPEAFF. The CDR3 DNA reads as TGTGCCAGCAGCATGCACACAGGGACCGCCCCTGAAGCTTTCTTT.

This clonotype came up once. One junction end disagrees with the germline gene, perhaps due to a read error. V and J are TRBV7-2 and TRBJ1-3; D call uncertain. Germline V gives CDR1 SGHTA, CDR2 FQGNSA. The CDR3 is made up of 15 amino acids. This CDR3 is CASGLPGVSGNTIYF. The CDR3 nucleotides read TGTGCCAGCGGCTTACCGGGAGTCTCTGGAAACACCATATATTTT.

The chain employs TRBV15 and TRBJ1-2; 9 nucleotides align to TRBD1. From germline, CDR1 is LNHNV and CDR2 YYDKDF (reference sequence). The CDR3 extends over 16 amino acids. V trimming: 0 bases; J trimming: 7 bases; junction bases outside the gene matches: 9. As DNA, the CDR3 is TGTGCCACCAGCAGAGATAGACAGGGGGTTAAACTTGGCTACACCTTC. Translating it yields CATSRDRQGVKLGYTF. The full variable domain, its missing parts supplied by reference TRBV15 and TRBJ1-2, is DAMVIQNPRYQVTQFGKPVTLSCSQTLNHNVMYWYQQKSSQAPKLLFHYYDKDFNNEADTPDNFQSRRPNTSFCFLDIRSPGLGDTAMYLCATSRDRQGVKLGYTFGSGTRLTVV.

As for this clonotype: The junction does not match germline at one end; this may be a read error. CDR3 amino acids: CASNFARGSYEQYF. The CDR3 DNA reads TGCGCCAGCAACTTTGCGCGGGGCTCCTACGAGCAGTACTTC. This chain connects TRBV12-3 or TRBV12-4 to TRBJ2-7, with a possible D match to TRBD2 (6 bases). This CDR3 region has 14 residues.

This clonotype has a count of ten or more. The V call is TRBV10-2, the J call TRBJ1-2; D unclear. This CDR3 is built from 13 residues. The ends were cut back, 8 bases at V and 8 bases at J, with 18 bases in the middle. Germline CDR1 is WSHSY and CDR2 is SAAADI. CDR3 loop: CASAQARWSGYTF. CDR3 in DNA: TGCGCCAGCGCGCAAGCCAGATGGAGCGGCTACACCTTC.

This clonotype was counted between two and nine times. This sequence joins TRBV2 and TRBJ1-1; D may be TRBD1 (5 bases). Trimming removed 6 bases from V and 0 bases from J, with 23 bases in between. CDR1 is SNHLY, CDR2 FYNNEI, per germline. The CDR3 contains 18 residues. The CDR3 here is CASRLLPGVGGMNTEAFF. The CDR3 nucleotides read TGTGCCAGCAGACTACTCCCTGGGGTGGGGGGGATGAACACTGAAGCTTTCTTT.

As regards this clonotype: A junction end diverges from the germline sequence, so it may reflect a read error. V gene TRBV5-1 combines with J gene TRBJ2-2; D could derive from TRBD1 or TRBD2 (5 bases each). Germline values: CDR1 SGHRS, CDR2 YFSETQ. The CDR3 spans 16 residues. CDR3 protein: CASRYPGTTNTGELFF. DNA for the CDR3: TGTGCCAGCAGATATCCCGGGACGACCAACACCGGGGAGCTGTTTTTT.

Only a few counts were recorded for this clonotype. An end of the junction differs from the germline gene, which may be a read error. V and J are TRBV7-7 and TRBJ2-7; a weak D match, TRBD2 (6 bases). Germline CDR1 reads SSHAT; CDR2 reads FNYEAQ (reference sequence). This CDR3 spans 16 amino acids. The DNA for the CDR3 is TGTGCTAGCAGCTTGAAGAGCGGTCGGGGGACCTACGAGCAGTACTTC. Translating it yields CASSLKSGRGTYEQYF.